This is a list of T cell receptor beta chains from one sample in a study of CD8+ T cells in alopecia areata. Libraries were prepared by immunoSEQ multiplex PCR; TCRdb keeps only in-frame clonotypes and omits some of them. Among 110,000 to 150,000 clones, roughly 50% were seen once, and the ten largest hold under 6.5%. The sample in question was CD4+ T cells sorted from blood, obtained at week 0. These receptors were collected from a human donor with alopecia areata. Both conserved end residues are part of each CDR3. A D gene is named only where the DNA matches it firmly. The size of a clone is reported for some rows only, either as once, few or many, or as a class for expanded clones.

CDR3 DNA | CDR3 protein | D gene | clone size | J gene | V gene
TGTGCCTGGATATGGGGGCTCTATGGCTACACCTTC | CAWIWGLYGYTF | - | - | TRBJ1-2 | TRBV30
TGTGCCAGCAGCCAAGCAGGACAGGGAGACACTGAAGCTTTCTTT | CASSQAGQGDTEAFF | TRBD1 | - | TRBJ1-1 | TRBV4-2
TGTGCCAGCAGCTCCTGGGGGGCTGTTGAAAAACTGTTTTTT | CASSSWGAVEKLFF | - | - | TRBJ1-4 | TRBV7-2
TGCAGCGTCGCACAGGGGAATCCCCAAGATACGCAGTATTTT | CSVAQGNPQDTQYF | TRBD1 | - | TRBJ2-3 | TRBV29-1
TGTGCCACGGGGAGTCGGCGGGGGGAATACAATGAGCAGTTCTTC | CATGSRRGEYNEQFF | TRBD2 | many | TRBJ2-1 | TRBV10-3
TGCAGCGTTGATTTTGGGGCGGACTATGGCTACACCTTC | CSVDFGADYGYTF | - | - | TRBJ1-2 | TRBV29-1
TGTGCCAGCAGCTCGTACCGGGCTTATCGCACAGATACGCAGTATTTT | CASSSYRAYRTDTQYF | - | few | TRBJ2-3 | TRBV5-6
TGTGCCAGCAGCGTGGGACTAGTTCCTGAGACCCAGTACTTC | CASSVGLVPETQYF | TRBD2 | - | TRBJ2-5 | TRBV9
TGCGCCAGCAGCTTGGAACAGGGGGGCGAGCAGTACTTC | CASSLEQGGEQYF | TRBD1 | few | TRBJ2-7 | TRBV5-1
TGTGCCAGCAGTCCACCCCAGCGGGGAAACTACAATGAGCAGTTCTTC | CASSPPQRGNYNEQFF | TRBD2 | - | TRBJ2-1 | TRBV2
TGTGCCAGCAGAACAGAAAGCAGGGCTGAAGCTTTCTTT | CASRTESRAEAFF | - | - | TRBJ1-1 | TRBV27
TGCGCCAGCAGCCAAGCACCCGGGACAGGGTACGGCTACACCTTC | CASSQAPGTGYGYTF | TRBD1 | - | TRBJ1-2 | TRBV4-1
TGCGCCAGCAGCCAAGATCCCCCCTCCGGGGGGGCCACAGATACGCAGTATTTT | CASSQDPPSGGATDTQYF | TRBD2 | - | TRBJ2-3 | TRBV4-1
TGTGCCAGCAGCCCCACCTGGACAGATTCCTACGAGCAGTACTTC | CASSPTWTDSYEQYF | - | - | TRBJ2-7 | TRBV7-9
TGTGCCTGGAGGGCGACGGCAACCTACGAGCAGTACTTC | CAWRATATYEQYF | - | few | TRBJ2-7 | TRBV30
TGTGCCAGCAGCTTAGCAATAACTGCTGGCTACACCTTC | CASSLAITAGYTF | - | - | TRBJ1-2 | TRBV7-2
TGCGCCAGCAGCCAAGATCGAGTAATAGACACAGAATACGAGCAGTACTTC | CASSQDRVIDTEYEQYF | - | - | TRBJ2-7 | TRBV4-3
TGTGCCAGCAGTTACCTACAGGTAGGGGGTCAGCCCCAGCATTTT | CASSYLQVGGQPQHF | - | - | TRBJ1-5 | TRBV6-6
TGTGCCAGCAGTTTAAGGGGTGGCACTGAAGCTTTCTTT | CASSLRGGTEAFF | - | few | TRBJ1-1 | TRBV27
TGCAGCGGGGGACTTGTTCTCTACAATGAGCAGTTCTTC | CSGGLVLYNEQFF | - | - | TRBJ2-1 | TRBV29-1
TGTGCCAGCAGCTCGGCGGTAGGGGTAGTGACCCAGTACTTC | CASSSAVGVVTQYF | - | - | TRBJ2-5 | TRBV7-6
TGCGCCAGCCACTATGCCGCGAACATCCCGTTTGGGTACCAGTACTTC | CASHYAANIPFGYQYF | - | - | TRBJ2-5 | TRBV5-1
TGTGCCTGGAGTGTACGGGGCAATCAGCCCCAGCATTTT | CAWSVRGNQPQHF | - | few | TRBJ1-5 | TRBV30
TGTGCCAGCAGCTTGGGCCACAACTATGGCTACACCTTC | CASSLGHNYGYTF | - | - | TRBJ1-2 | TRBV7-9
TGTGCCAGCAGCCGTTACTCAATTGTACCTGGATTTCGCTACGAGCAGTACTTC | CASSRYSIVPGFRYEQYF | - | - | TRBJ2-7 | TRBV27
TGCAGCGTTGGGGGACCTACCTTGGACAGGGTAATCACAGATACGCAGTATTTT | CSVGGPTLDRVITDTQYF | TRBD1 | - | TRBJ2-3 | TRBV29-1
TGCAGCGTCGATAGACTAGCGGTGGACAATGAGCAGTTCTTC | CSVDRLAVDNEQFF | TRBD2 | few | TRBJ2-1 | TRBV29-1
TGTGCCAGCAGCGTGCAGGGCGACTCACCCCTCCACTTT | CASSVQGDSPLHF | - | - | TRBJ1-6 | TRBV2
TGTGCCAGCAGCCAGATAGCGGGGGGGCTCTACAATGAGCAGTTCTTC | CASSQIAGGLYNEQFF | TRBD2 | - | TRBJ2-1 | TRBV5-4
TGTGCCAGCAGTCAGGGGGGTTCGGAGACCCAGTACTTC | CASSQGGSETQYF | - | once | TRBJ2-5 | TRBV6-1
TGCGCCAGCAGCACTACTAGCGGGGTCTACGAGCAGTACTTC | CASSTTSGVYEQYF | TRBD2 | - | TRBJ2-7 | TRBV5-1
TGTGCCAGCAGTGTCACAGGGGGCTACGAGCAGTACTTC | CASSVTGGYEQYF | TRBD1 | once | TRBJ2-7 | TRBV25-1
TGTGCCAGCAGTTACGGTCTAGCGGGGGGGCCTGGTGAGCAGTTCTTC | CASSYGLAGGPGEQFF | TRBD2 | - | TRBJ2-1 | TRBV6-5